What follows are 32 T cell receptor beta chains derived from one specimen sequenced in a study of T-cell reconstitution after alpha-beta-depleted transplantation in children. Construction of the TCRbeta library involved unique molecular identifiers. Each CDR3 protein is one row after TCRdb ran MiXCR on the PCR reads. In the table there are 550,000 to 600,000 distinct CDR3 sequences, more than 20% of which are singletons. Source: PBMCs, mostly from graft donor cells, taken 360 days after TCRalphabeta/CD19-depleted stem cell transplant. Source of these receptors: a boy under three years old who had a stem cell transplant for acute myeloid leukemia, so the T cells may come from the graft donor.

V usage is TRBV12-3 or TRBV12-4 and J usage is TRBJ2-1; 10 bases match TRBD2. Trimming cost V 3 bases and J 0 bases; bases outside gene matches: 8. CDR3 length: 18 residues. Here the CDR3 reads CASSLVLAGPRSYNEQFF. The CDR3 bases are TGTGCCAGCAGTTTGGTACTAGCGGGGCCACGCTCCTACAATGAGCAGTTCTTC.

The chain recombines TRBV7-2 with TRBJ2-3; D might be TRBD2 (6 bases). V gave up 6 bases and J gave up 0 bases, with 13 bases separating them. The CDR3 loop spans 15 amino acids. Looked up from germline, CDR1 is SGHTA and CDR2 is FQGNSA. CDR3 in DNA: TGTGCCAGCAGTCCCAAGGAGGGAAGCACAGATACGCAGTATTTT. It translates to CASSPKEGSTDTQYF.

A few counts support this clonotype. The rearrangement uses TRBV12-3 or TRBV12-4 and TRBJ2-5, with 8 bases aligning to TRBD2. The CDR3 covers 16 residues. The trim removed 10 bases at V and 9 bases at J, leaving 22 bases unmatched. The CDR3 bases are TGTGCCACCAGACCACCTGAGACTAGCCCGGGAGGGGCCCAGTACTTC. Translated, it gives CATRPPETSPGGAQYF.

The chain links TRBV20-1 to TRBJ1-1; 7 bases align to TRBD1. This CDR3 region has 14 residues. The trim removed 6 bases at V and 3 bases at J, leaving 10 bases unmatched. Per the germline V gene, CDR1 is DFQATT and CDR2 is SNEGSKA (reference sequence). CDR3 sequence reads: CSAGQVLEDTEAFF. CDR3 in DNA: TGCAGTGCAGGACAGGTCCTGGAGGACACTGAAGCTTTCTTT.

This clonotype was picked up many times. The CDR3 DNA reads TGCAGCGTCGTTACAGGGACCTCTGGAAACACCATATATTTT. Amino acids: CSVVTGTSGNTIYF. This chain uses TRBV29-1 with TRBJ1-3, with D perhaps matching TRBD1 (6 bases). The V gene's germline CDR1 is SQVTM and CDR2 ANQGSEA. Trimming cost V 6 bases and J 0 bases, with 12 bases left between them. This CDR3 has 14 residues. The whole variable domain, remainder taken from reference TRBV29-1 and TRBJ1-3, is SAVISQKPSRDICQRGTSLTIQCQVDSQVTMMFWYRQQPGQSLTLIATANQGSEATYESGFVIDKFPISRPNLTFSTLTVSNMSPEDSSIYLCSVVTGTSGNTIYFGEGSWLTVV.

This clonotype was counted only a few times. The chain joins TRBV11-2 to TRBJ2-3; D perhaps matches TRBD1 (8 bases). The V gene lost 1 base and the J gene lost 4 bases, with 15 bases spanning the gap. The CDR3 contains 16 residues. Germline V gene data show CDR1 as SGHAT and CDR2 as FQNNGV. The CDR3, as DNA: TGTGCCAGCAGCTTAGCCAGGACAGGGAGGGCAGATACGCAGTATTTT. Translating gives CASSLARTGRADTQYF.

This clonotype has just a few counts. The chain has TRBV20-1 and TRBJ2-6; maybe TRBD1 (6 bases). The CDR3 totals 18 residues. V lost 2 bases to trimming and J lost 0 bases, with 17 bases between them. CDR1 and CDR2 from the germline V gene are DFQATT and SNEGSKA (reference sequence). The CDR3 bases are TGCAGTGCTAGACCTGGGGGCTTTGACCGCTCTGGGGCCAACGTCCTGACTTTC. This codes for CSARPGGFDRSGANVLTF.

The sample holds many counts of this clonotype. The chain recombines TRBV20-1 with TRBJ2-1; D call uncertain. The germline V and J ends were trimmed by 4 bases and 0 bases, with 16 bases remaining between them. This CDR3 is 16 amino acids long. The germline V gene encodes CDR1 DFQATT and CDR2 SNEGSKA (reference sequence). As DNA, the CDR3 is TGCAGTGCTAAGAGTTTCGGGCTCTCCTCCTACAATGAGCAGTTCTTC. This sequence encodes CSAKSFGLSSYNEQFF.

J is TRBJ2-7 and V is TRBV28, with D possibly TRBD1 on 6 matching bases. The CDR3 runs 12 residues. Trimming removed 3 bases at V and 8 bases at J, with 11 bases between. Germline lookup yields CDR1 MDHEN and CDR2 SYDVKM. The CDR3 DNA reads as TGTGCCAGCAGTTTTGGGACACCACAGCAGTACGTC. Translated, it gives CASSFGTPQQYV.

The V gene is TRBV11-2, the J gene TRBJ2-3; D is possibly TRBD1 (6 bases). Per germline, CDR1 SGHAT and CDR2 FQNNGV. CDR3 size: 17 residues. V was cut by 5 bases and J by 0 bases, with 18 bases left in between. The chain's CDR3 is CASSDITRTGSTDTQYF. The CDR3 DNA follows: TGTGCCAGCAGCGATATCACCAGAACAGGGAGCACAGATACGCAGTATTTT. The whole variable domain, filled in from reference TRBV11-2 and TRBJ2-3, reads EAGVAQSPRYKIIEKRQSVAFWCNPISGHATLYWYQQILGQGPKLLIQFQNNGVVDDSQLPKDRFSAERLKGVDSTLKIQPAKLEDSAVYLCASSDITRTGSTDTQYFGPGTRLTVL.

This clonotype was seen a few times. The chain recombines TRBV7-3 with TRBJ2-5; 9 nucleotides align to TRBD2. The V gene end was trimmed by 2 bases and the J gene end by 2 bases; junction bases not matched to a gene: 3. Germline V lookup: CDR1 SGHTA, CDR2 FQGTGA. The CDR3 runs to 15 residues. CDR3 protein: CASSLGLAPQETQYF. The CDR3 nucleotides read TGTGCCAGCAGCTTAGGACTAGCGCCTCAAGAGACCCAGTACTTC. The full variable domain, completed using reference TRBV7-3 and TRBJ2-5, is GAGVSQTPSNKVTEKGKYVELRCDPISGHTALYWYRQSLGQGPEFLIYFQGTGAADDSGLPNDRFFAVRPEGSVSTLKIQRTERGDSAVYLCASSLGLAPQETQYFGPGTRLLVL.

This rearrangement joins TRBV29-1 to TRBJ1-2; tentative D call: TRBD1 (6 bases). Trimming removed 6 bases at V and 7 bases at J, with 12 bases between. The CDR3 runs to 11 residues. The germline V gene encodes CDR1 SQVTM and CDR2 ANQGSEA. The CDR3 DNA sequence: TGCAGCGTCCCCAGGGGAGGTGGCTACACCTTC. Its translation is CSVPRGGGYTF.

Many counts were recorded for this clonotype. J is TRBJ2-5 and V is TRBV12-3 or TRBV12-4; TRBD2 aligns across 10 bases. J was trimmed by 4 bases and V by 4 bases; bases with no gene match: 9. The CDR3 is made up of 16 amino acids. This CDR3 is CASSSRSSSGGETQYF. CDR3 nucleotides: TGTGCCAGCAGTTCGAGATCCTCTAGCGGGGGAGAGACCCAGTACTTC.

This clonotype was seen repeatedly, ten times or more. The genes are TRBV29-1 and TRBJ2-7; maybe TRBD1 (5 bases). Deletions cut 6 bases from V and 3 bases from J, with 12 bases between. CDR1 and CDR2 from the germline V gene are SQVTM and ANQGSEA. CDR3 length equals 12 residues. The CDR3 spells CSVQGEFYEQYF. The DNA for the CDR3 is TGCAGCGTCCAAGGGGAATTCTACGAGCAGTACTTC.

This chain links TRBV20-1 with TRBJ2-1; D gene ambiguous. Trimming removed 6 bases from V and 6 bases from J, with 18 bases in between. Germline CDR1 DFQATT, CDR2 SNEGSKA (reference sequence). The CDR3 extends over 14 amino acids. The CDR3 protein is CSAMGGMVFNEQFF. The CDR3, as DNA: TGCAGTGCGATGGGTGGGATGGTCTTCAATGAGCAGTTCTTC.

The chain's CDR3 is CASSTSLGFTF. The CDR3 DNA reads as TGTGCCAGCAGCACTTCTCTGGGTTTCACCTTC. V gene TRBV6-6 combines with J gene TRBJ1-2; D gene uncertain. This CDR3 comprises 11 residues. From germline, CDR1 is MNHNY and CDR2 SVGAGI (reference sequence). Trimming left V 6 bases short and J 13 bases short, with 15 bases between.

The chain uses TRBV20-1 and TRBJ2-5; TRBD1 matches 8 bases. The CDR3 covers 14 residues. The germline CDR1 and CDR2 sequences are DFQATT and SNEGSKA (reference sequence). After removal of 1 base from V and 4 bases from J, the junction contained 5 bases not matched to a gene. In DNA, the CDR3 is TGCAGTGCTAGAGCCATGGGACAGGCAGAGACCCAGTACTTC. As protein: CSARAMGQAETQYF.

This clonotype was seen at least ten times. This rearrangement joins TRBV20-1 to TRBJ1-5; TRBD1 matches 7 bases. V shed 3 bases, J shed 0 bases, and the junction held 8 bases outside the gene matches. The CDR3 is 16 amino acids. Germline-derived CDR1 and CDR2 are DFQATT and SNEGSKA (reference sequence). This CDR3 reads CSARRGRGNSNQPQHF. The CDR3 nucleotides read TGCAGTGCTAGGAGGGGCAGGGGGAATAGCAATCAGCCCCAGCATTTT.

This clonotype was detected ten times or more. The chain uses TRBV25-1 and TRBJ2-1; TRBD2 aligns across 8 bases. Germline V gene data show CDR1 as MGHDK and CDR2 as SYGVNS. Trimming took 3 bases from V and 5 from J; bases not matched to a gene: 6. This CDR3 comprises 15 residues. The CDR3 sequence: CASSDSGEGDNEQFF. For the CDR3, the DNA is TGTGCCAGCAGTGATAGCGGGGAAGGGGACAATGAGCAGTTCTTC.

The chain couples TRBV7-2 to TRBJ2-5; 13 nucleotides agree with TRBD2. With 3 bases clipped from V and 5 bases from J, the junction kept 9 bases outside the gene matches. CDR1 and CDR2 from the germline V gene are SGHTA and FQGNSA. The CDR3 has 17 residues. CDR3 nucleotides: TGTGCCAGCAGCTTGACTAGCGGGGGGTACGTGGGTGAGACCCAGTACTTC. Amino acid sequence: CASSLTSGGYVGETQYF.

This clonotype was seen only a few times. The chain is built from TRBV5-6 and TRBJ2-7; maybe TRBD1 (8 bases). Germline V gene data show CDR1 as SGHDT and CDR2 as YYEEEE. There are 15 residues in the CDR3. V was trimmed by 3 bases and J by 3 bases, leaving 16 bases between them. CDR3 nucleotide sequence: TGTGCCAGCAGCTCGCTGACAGGGGAGGGCTACGAGCAGTACTTC. This codes for CASSSLTGEGYEQYF.

The rearrangement joins TRBV24-1 to TRBJ2-1; 11 nucleotides line up with TRBD2. The CDR3 covers 15 residues. From germline, CDR1 is KGHDR and CDR2 SFDVKD. V gave up 12 bases and J gave up 8 bases; unmatched junction bases: 14. The CDR3 region has the DNA TGTGCCGCCGGGGGACTAGCGGCTTCGGAGGATGAGCAGTTCTTC. As protein: CAAGGLAASEDEQFF.

There are a few counts of this clonotype. The chain employs TRBV23-1 and TRBJ2-7; D remains unclear. TRBV23-1 is classed as an ORF, of uncertain function. V lost 9 bases and J 2 bases, leaving 17 bases between the germline ends. The CDR3 runs to 14 residues. The CDR3 DNA follows: TGCGCCAGAAAAAGTGGGTGGAGCGCCTACGAGCAGTACGTC. This sequence encodes CARKSGWSAYEQYV.

CDR3 amino acids: CSARTTGTGANVLTF. CDR3 nucleotide sequence: TGCAGTGCTAGGACGACAGGGACCGGGGCCAACGTCCTGACTTTC. The chain is built from TRBV20-1 and TRBJ2-6; 7 bases are shared with TRBD1. J was trimmed by 4 bases and V by 3 bases; bases with no gene match: 6. This CDR3 spans 15 amino acids. Germline V gene data show CDR1 as DFQATT and CDR2 as SNEGSKA (reference sequence).

V usage is TRBV2 and J usage is TRBJ1-3; no definite D call. In germline, CDR1 is SNHLY, CDR2 FYNNEI. This CDR3 has 10 amino acids. V dropped 7 bases and J dropped 3 bases, with 1 base sitting between them. The CDR3 sequence is CASNGNTIYF. CDR3 sequence (DNA): TGTGCCAGCAATGGAAACACCATATATTTT.

As regards this clonotype: This may be a read error, as it is one base from a much larger clone. The chain carries TRBV20-1 and TRBJ1-5, with TRBD1 as a possible D gene (5 bases). This CDR3 spans 16 amino acids. Germline-derived CDR1 and CDR2 are DFQATT and SNEGSKA (reference sequence). CDR3 sequence reads: CCARDMGQGVNQPQHF. The CDR3 DNA is TGCTGTGCTAGAGATATGGGCCAGGGTGTCAATCAGCCCCAGCATTTT.

This clonotype showed up just a few times. This rearrangement joins TRBV5-1 to TRBJ1-5; D gene unclear. CDR3 length equals 15 residues. V was pared by 1 base and J by 5 bases, with 13 bases between. Per the germline V gene, CDR1 is SGHRS and CDR2 is YFSETQ. In DNA form, the CDR3 reads TGCGCCAGCAGCTTGTATGGGCTTGATCATCAGCCCCAGCATTTT. Amino acid sequence: CASSLYGLDHQPQHF.

This clonotype occurred a few times. V usage is TRBV28 and J usage is TRBJ2-1; D ambiguous. Trimming pared 6 bases from V and 8 bases from J, leaving 14 bases between. The CDR3 length is 13 residues. Germline CDR1 reads MDHEN; CDR2 reads SYDVKM. The CDR3 loop reads CASRGRLTYEQFF. The CDR3 region has the DNA TGTGCCAGCAGGGGCAGGTTGACCTATGAGCAGTTCTTC.

This clonotype came up a few times. The chain is built from TRBV6-1 and TRBJ2-1, with no clear D. The CDR3 covers 17 residues. The germline V gene has CDR1 MNHNS and CDR2 SASEGT. V lost 6 bases and J 4 bases, leaving 22 bases between the germline ends. CDR3 bases: TGTGCCAGCAGCCCTGGGCGTGTAGAGTGGCGATACAATGAGCAGTTCTTC. Its translation: CASSPGRVEWRYNEQFF.

V gene TRBV18 combines with J gene TRBJ2-1, with D possibly matching TRBD2 (6 bases). Trimming removed 2 bases from V and 2 bases from J, with 10 bases in between. CDR3 length: 15 residues. CDR1 is KGHSH and CDR2 is LQKENI in the germline V gene. The chain's CDR3 is CASSPGRGTYNEQFF. Written as DNA, the CDR3 is TGTGCCAGCTCACCAGGGCGGGGAACCTACAATGAGCAGTTCTTC.

The rearrangement uses TRBV5-1 and TRBJ1-2; 7 positions match TRBD1. The J segment lost 8 bases and the V segment lost 3 bases, leaving 7 bases of the junction unmatched. This CDR3 spans 13 amino acids. Looked up from germline, CDR1 is SGHRS and CDR2 is YFSETQ. The CDR3 sequence is CASSSGQPVGYTF. CDR3 bases: TGCGCCAGCAGCTCGGGACAGCCGGTGGGCTACACCTTC.

J is TRBJ2-1 and V is TRBV7-8, with D hard to call. Germline V lookup: CDR1 SGHVS, CDR2 FQNEAQ. V was cut by 5 bases and J by 4 bases, with 12 bases left in between. The length of the CDR3 is 14 residues. CDR3 residues: CASSEDTAYNEQFF. The DNA of the CDR3 is TGTGCCAGCAGCGAAGACACTGCTTACAATGAGCAGTTCTTC. Combining the CDR3 with reference TRBV7-8 and TRBJ2-1 gives the whole variable domain GAGVSQSPRYKVAKRGQDVALRCDPISGHVSLFWYQQALGQGPEFLTYFQNEAQLDKSGLPSDRFFAERPEGSVSTLKIQRTQQEDSAVYLCASSEDTAYNEQFFGPGTRLTVL.